A single sample is the source of the 27 T cell receptor beta chains below, sequenced in a study of T cell responses to AZD1222 COVID-19 vaccine. The table came from immunoSEQ multiplex PCR; TCRdb's copy has only in-frame clones and leaves some out. The sample shows 150,000 to 200,000 clones, roughly nine tenths of them seen only once. Sequenced here: peripheral blood, sampled on day 0 of MenACWY control vaccination. The source of these receptors is an adult in good health.

The chain links TRBV9 to TRBJ1-4; D is possibly TRBD1 (5 bases). Germline V gives CDR1 SGDLS, CDR2 YYNGEE. V lost 4 bases to trimming and J lost 8 bases, with 18 bases between them. CDR3 length: 15 residues. The DNA for the CDR3 is TGTGCCAGCAGCCCAGTTGGGGGGGGATCGGAAAAACTGTTTTTT. Translating it yields CASSPVGGGSEKLFF.

CDR3 nucleotide sequence: TGTGCCAGCTCACCACCGCCTAGCGGGAGAAATGAGCAGTTCTTC. It encodes CASSPPPSGRNEQFF. V is TRBV18 and J is TRBJ2-1; 10 bases are a match to TRBD2. The CDR3 extends over 15 amino acids. Germline-derived CDR1 and CDR2 are KGHSH and LQKENI. With 0 bases clipped from V and 7 bases from J, the junction kept 3 bases outside the gene matches. The whole variable domain, remainder taken from reference TRBV18 and TRBJ2-1, is NAGVMQNPRHLVRRRGQEARLRCSPMKGHSHVYWYRQLPEEGLKFMVYLQKENIIDESGMPKERFSAEFPKEGPSILRIQQVVRGDSAAYFCASSPPPSGRNEQFFGPGTRLTVL.

The rearrangement links TRBV5-1 to TRBJ1-1, with no clear D. Trimming took 5 bases from V and 3 from J, leaving 14 bases between them. Germline lookup yields CDR1 SGHRS and CDR2 YFSETQ. This CDR3 spans 14 amino acids. The CDR3 here is CASRGIGRDTEAFF. CDR3 nucleotide sequence: TGCGCCAGCAGGGGAATCGGACGGGACACTGAAGCTTTCTTT. Variable domain in full (rest from reference TRBV5-1 and TRBJ1-1): KAGVTQTPRYLIKTRGQQVTLSCSPISGHRSVSWYQQTPGQGLQFLFEYFSETQRNKGNFPGRFSGRQFSNSRSEMNVSTLELGDSALYLCASRGIGRDTEAFFGQGTRLTVV.

This clone occurred once. This chain joins TRBV5-1 and TRBJ2-7, with 10 positions matching TRBD2. Looked up from germline, CDR1 is SGHRS and CDR2 is YFSETQ. The CDR3 runs 15 residues. The ends lost 4 bases at V and 3 bases at J; junction bases unmatched: 7. The CDR3 nucleotides read TGCGCCAGCAGCCCTCTAGCGGGAGATATCTACGAGCAGTACTTC. It codes for CASSPLAGDIYEQYF.

This clone was observed a few times. The rearrangement links TRBV18 to TRBJ1-3; a possible D gene is TRBD1 (6 bases). Germline V lookup: CDR1 KGHSH, CDR2 LQKENI. V was clipped by 5 bases and J by 2 bases, with 16 bases between them. This CDR3 is built from 16 residues. The CDR3 reads CASSFRQAGPGNTIYF. The CDR3, as DNA: TGTGCCAGCTCATTCCGACAGGCAGGGCCTGGAAACACCATATATTTT.

This clone has a count of ten or more. The V gene is TRBV20-1, the J gene TRBJ2-7, with D unclear. V lost 5 bases, J lost 2 bases, and 7 bases lay in between. This CDR3 contains 11 residues. Germline V gene lookup returns CDR1 DFQATT and CDR2 SNEGSKA (reference sequence). CDR3 sequence reads: CSAADTYEQYF. In DNA form, the CDR3 reads TGCAGTGCTGCTGATACCTACGAGCAGTACTTC.

This chain joins TRBV5-5 and TRBJ1-5, with TRBD1 matching 10 bases. The CDR3 spans 16 residues. The ends lost 3 bases at V and 2 bases at J; junction bases unmatched: 5. Germline V gene sequence: CDR1 SGHKS, CDR2 YYEKEE (reference sequence). CDR3 DNA: TGTGCCAGCAGCTCGGGACAGGGGATAGGCAATCAGCCCCAGCATTTT. Protein: CASSSGQGIGNQPQHF.

The gene calls are TRBV5-5 and TRBJ1-1; no definite D call. V lost 7 bases and J lost 6, with 13 bases in between. CDR3 length: 12 amino acids. Germline loops: CDR1 SGHKS, CDR2 YYEKEE (reference sequence). The CDR3, as DNA: TGTGCCAGCGGGTTCGAGCTGGCTGAAGCTTTCTTT. Its protein product is CASGFELAEAFF.

The V and J genes are TRBV4-2 and TRBJ2-1; D remains unclear. The CDR3 length is 13 residues. V dropped 1 base and J dropped 10 bases, with 11 bases sitting between them. CDR1 and CDR2 (germline): LGHNA, YNFKEQ. CDR3 protein: CASSQGGAQEQFF. CDR3 DNA sequence: TGTGCCAGCAGCCAAGGTGGTGCACAGGAGCAGTTCTTC.

This chain connects TRBV13 to TRBJ1-2, with D tentatively TRBD1 (5 bases). The CDR3 consists of 15 residues. V was shortened by 5 bases and J by 5 bases, with 18 bases between the two germline ends. Germline assignment: CDR1 PRHDT and CDR2 FYEKMQ (reference sequence). CDR3 DNA: TGTGCCAGCAGCGACGGGGGTCGCCCTGGATATGGCTACACCTTC. Translated, it gives CASSDGGRPGYGYTF.

The count of this clone is one. The chain is built from TRBV6-1 and TRBJ2-5; either TRBD1 or TRBD2 may supply D (5 bases each). V was trimmed by 2 bases and J by 2 bases, leaving 18 bases between them. This CDR3 has 17 residues. Germline V gene data show CDR1 as MNHNS and CDR2 as SASEGT. The CDR3 DNA sequence: TGTGCCAGCAGTGAAATCGGGTGGGGGACCGGACAAGAGACCCAGTACTTC. As protein: CASSEIGWGTGQETQYF.

The genes are TRBV5-4 and TRBJ2-6; TRBD1 is a possible D gene (5 bases). Germline V CDR1 and CDR2: SGHNT, YYREEE (reference sequence). The CDR3 has 15 residues. Trimming took 1 base from V and 2 from J, leaving 7 bases between them. The CDR3 DNA follows: TGTGCCAGCAGCTTGACAGGTCCTGGGGCCAACGTCCTGACTTTC. Its protein is CASSLTGPGANVLTF.

The gene calls are TRBV30 and TRBJ1-5, with unresolved D. Germline-derived CDR1 and CDR2 are GTSNPN and SVGIG (reference sequence). The V and J ends lost 0 bases and 5 bases respectively, with 8 bases between them. The CDR3 has 13 residues. The CDR3 loop reads CAWSVLADQPQHF. CDR3 in DNA: TGTGCCTGGAGTGTACTCGCCGATCAGCCCCAGCATTTT.

V and J are TRBV11-1 and TRBJ2-7; 7 nucleotides agree with TRBD1. The CDR3 is 15 residues long. V lost 5 bases and J lost 1; bases outside the gene matches: 8. Germline-derived CDR1 and CDR2 are SGHAT and FQDESV (reference sequence). The CDR3 region is CASSNPGTASYEQYF. The DNA of the CDR3 is TGTGCCAGCAGCAACCCCGGGACAGCATCCTACGAGCAGTACTTC.

Turning to this clone: One junction end disagrees with the germline gene, perhaps due to a read error. This rearrangement joins TRBV6-5 to TRBJ2-1, with TRBD1 identical over 7 bases. CDR1 is MNHEY and CDR2 is SVGAGI in the germline V gene. The CDR3 extends over 13 amino acids. The CDR3 nucleotides read TGTGCCAGCATTTACAGGGGATCAGGGGAGCAGTTCTTC. Translating gives CASIYRGSGEQFF.

The chain recombines TRBV11-3 with TRBJ2-5; no clear D gene. There are 13 residues in the CDR3. Between the trimmed V and J ends, which lost 5 bases and 5 bases, there was a span of 12 bases. The germline V gene encodes CDR1 SGHNT and CDR2 YENEEA. The CDR3 loop reads CASSPHAGETQYF. The CDR3 DNA is TGTGCCAGCAGCCCACACGCCGGGGAGACCCAGTACTTC.

The J gene is TRBJ1-1, the V gene TRBV7-8; D is possibly TRBD1 (5 bases). V gave up 2 bases and J gave up 11 bases, with 21 bases separating them. This CDR3 region has 15 residues. Germline CDR1 is SGHVS and CDR2 is FQNEAQ. The CDR3 reads CASSLTGFAGRSAFF. The CDR3 coding sequence is TGTGCCAGCAGCTTAACCGGCTTCGCGGGGCGGAGTGCTTTCTTT.

The V gene is TRBV19, the J gene TRBJ2-1; 7 positions agree with TRBD2. The germline gives CDR1 LNHDA, CDR2 SQIVND (reference sequence). Trimming cost V 3 bases and J 4 bases; bases outside gene matches: 6. The CDR3 loop spans 15 amino acids. As DNA, the CDR3 is TGTGCCAGTAGTATTGGGGGAGCGGGATACAATGAGCAGTTCTTC. Protein sequence: CASSIGGAGYNEQFF.

Here the CDR3 reads CASSRTGRQGYTF. Here the CDR3 DNA reads TGTGCCAGCAGCCGGACAGGCCGGCAGGGCTACACCTTC. The rearrangement joins TRBV7-2 to TRBJ1-2; 7 nucleotides align to TRBD1. CDR3 size: 13 residues. J gave up 8 bases and V 5 bases, and 8 bases lay outside the gene matches. The germline CDR1 and CDR2 sequences are SGHTA and FQGNSA.

The chain is built from TRBV9 and TRBJ2-2, with 10 bases identical to TRBD1. V trimming: 1 base; J trimming: 7 bases; junction bases outside the gene matches: 4. Germline lookup yields CDR1 SGDLS and CDR2 YYNGEE. This CDR3 region has 15 residues. The CDR3 DNA is TGTGCCAGCAGCGTAAGACAGGGGGCCTACGGGGAGCTGTTTTTT. This translates into CASSVRQGAYGELFF.

The chain recombines TRBV16 with TRBJ1-5; D is perhaps TRBD1 (5 bases). The germline CDR1 and CDR2 sequences are KGHSY and FQNENV. The CDR3 runs 15 residues. The ends were cut back, 0 bases at V and 6 bases at J, with 12 bases in the middle. CDR3 residues: CASSQSRQRGQPQHF. CDR3 bases: TGTGCCAGCAGCCAATCGCGGCAGAGGGGTCAGCCCCAGCATTTT.

The chain is built from TRBV27 and TRBJ2-3; TRBD2 matches at 8 bases. The CDR3 covers 15 residues. Germline CDR1 reads MNHEY; CDR2 reads SMNVEV (reference sequence). After removal of 2 bases from V and 5 bases from J, the junction contained 6 bases not matched to a gene. The CDR3 nucleotides are TGTGCCAGCAGTTTAATGGGACTAGGGTTAGATACGCAGTATTTT. The encoded protein is CASSLMGLGLDTQYF.

The chain recombines TRBV14 with TRBJ2-5; 7 bases match TRBD2. Germline CDR1 and CDR2: SGHDN and FVKESK. The CDR3 contains 15 residues. The ends lost 0 bases at V and 5 bases at J; junction bases unmatched: 6. CDR3 loop: CASSQETSAWETQYF. The CDR3 nucleotides read TGTGCCAGCAGCCAAGAAACTAGCGCGTGGGAGACCCAGTACTTC.

The chain recombines TRBV4-2 with TRBJ1-5; 7 bases line up with TRBD1. The trim removed 4 bases at V and 4 bases at J, leaving 10 bases unmatched. The CDR3 runs 16 residues. Germline V gene lookup returns CDR1 LGHNA and CDR2 YNFKEQ. The CDR3 nucleotides are TGTGCCAGCAGCCGCCATAACAGGGGTGGGAATCAGCCCCAGCATTTT. As protein: CASSRHNRGGNQPQHF.

The chain couples TRBV5-1 to TRBJ1-1; D not resolved. The CDR3 is made up of 16 amino acids. CDR1 and CDR2 (germline): SGHRS, YFSETQ. V lost 0 bases, J lost 0 bases, and 12 bases lay in between. As DNA, the CDR3 is TGCGCCAGCAGCTTGGACGCGGGATCCATGAACACTGAAGCTTTCTTT. Translation: CASSLDAGSMNTEAFF.

This sequence joins TRBV30 and TRBJ1-1, with D possibly matching TRBD1 (5 bases). Trimming took off 5 bases at V and 5 bases at J, with 18 bases between the two ends. The V gene's germline CDR1 is GTSNPN and CDR2 SVGIG (reference sequence). The CDR3 covers 14 residues. The CDR3 spells CAWRLGTPETEAFF. The CDR3 bases are TGTGCCTGGCGTCTCGGGACCCCGGAGACTGAAGCTTTCTTT.

V gene TRBV11-3 combines with J gene TRBJ2-5; D is undetermined. The V gene's germline CDR1 is SGHNT and CDR2 YENEEA. Trimming cost V 1 base and J 1 base, with 7 bases left between them. The CDR3 sequence is 14 residues long. CDR3 residues: CASSLGASQETQYF. The CDR3 DNA follows: TGTGCCAGCAGCTTAGGTGCCAGCCAAGAGACCCAGTACTTC.